This T cell receptor beta chain was documented in a study of T cells in Graves' hyperthyroidism and ophthalmopathy (dated by TCRdb to 2018 to 2020). Study-wide context: Peripheral blood samples were taken at initial diagnosis, before any treatment was given. To identify distinguishing TCR V-J signatures, a discovery cohort of some 99 patients was used, comprising 43 with Graves' ophthalmopathy and 57 with stable Graves' hyperthyroidism. An independent validation cohort of under 20 hyperthyroidism patients and 15 or so patients who later progressed to ophthalmopathy tested prospective prediction of ophthalmopathy. The 100 or so discovery patients were randomly split 7:3 into training and test sets. In roughly six Graves' hyperthyroidism patients, the study also compared T-cell repertoires from thyroid tissue with T-cell repertoires from blood. Following sampling, methimazole starting at 30 mg daily was given to hyperthyroidism patients, and high-dose intravenous methylprednisolone was given to ophthalmopathy patients. The paper reports TCR Vbeta CDR3 sequencing of more than 120 peripheral blood samples: approximately 41 ophthalmopathy, under 80 hyperthyroidism and approximately 17 progressor patients.

This clonotype occurred many times. Its target antigen remains unknown. One base away there is no much larger clone; base qualities are not given. The full study reports these points: Most expanded thyroid clonotypes (frequency above 0.001) were also detected in blood, a finding suggesting that blood repertoires may reflect thyroid immune responses. In validation, the model predicted progression to ophthalmopathy a median of roughly 6.1 months before onset, with over 55% sensitivity and 72.22% specificity. Ophthalmopathy was separated from stable hyperthyroidism by a 13 V-J signature model, with around 90% sensitivity and 81% to 83% specificity obtained in cross-validation and 80%/75% obtained in testing. No statistical method was used to fix the sample size in advance, and group allocation was not hidden from the investigators.

In the ophthalmopathy patients, disease was moderately to severely active, with a Clinical Activity Score of 3 or more, a NOSPECS grade of 4 or more, and a duration of less than 3 months. Patients with uncontrolled infections, other autoimmune diseases, pregnancy or lactation were excluded. Diagnoses relied on clinical symptoms, serum thyroxine and TRAb, thyroid ultrasound and orbital computed tomography. PBMCs were separated from approximately 9.9 ml of fresh peripheral blood using Ficoll-Paque density gradient centrifugation. Trizol reagent was used to extract total RNA, and RNA quality was then checked on an Agilent 2100 Bioanalyzer. The CDR3 numbers 15 residues from cysteine through phenylalanine. Only the CDR3 DNA stays, 45 bases, in frame from base 1. Taken from the germline V gene, the CDR1 and CDR2 loops are SGHTA and FQGTGA. From V the trimming removes 5 bases and from J it removes 5 bases, while the gene matches leave 4 bases of the junction unaccounted for.

The TCR beta CDR3 regions were amplified from the RNA transcripts. The first round of RT-PCR for the TCR CDR3 was performed with the HTBI primer set and the Qiagen OneStep RT-PCR kit. Libraries were constructed in a second round of multiplex PCR, after which size selection and purification were performed. The libraries were sequenced on an Illumina HiSeq2000 using paired-end 100 bp reads. The authors' pipeline ran thus. SOAPnuke was used to process the raw data, throwing out any read that contained adapters or uncalled bases, had a mean Phred below 15, or lacked an exact constant-primer or identifier match. High-quality paired reads were merged with COPE v1.2.5, and unique nucleotide sequences were defined as clonotypes. Clonotypes were aligned to IMGT TRBV, TRBD and TRBJ reference segments using MiTCR v1.1. The analysis was restricted to V-J combinations with a frequency above 0.0001, which together covered 99.2% of the repertoires. A TCS score was defined as the ratio of F50 (clonal expansion) to E x V (chaos), with BLOSUM62-based TCRdist applied between CDR3 peptides within each V-J. Welch's t-statistics and random forest reduced 500 to 650 V-J features to 13, which were used in a naive Bayes classifier (R e1071). TCRdb took the public reads, trimmed them with fastp at Q25, ran MiXCR for clone calling and kept in-frame beta chains. Identical CDR3 proteins give one entry, which carries the most common genes and DNA. It is TCRdb's table, rather than the study itself, that gives the V and J calls and clone size. This sample gives 500,000 to 800,000 distinct CDR3 sequences in total; about 15% of them show up just once. The top ten clones comprise roughly an eighth of the sample.

Material: blood. The rearrangement joined TRBV7-3 to TRBJ2-3; TRBD2 matches 13 bases in the middle. The clonotype originates from a woman aged 45-65 years with Graves' ophthalmopathy. DNA sequence: TGTGCCAGCAGCATGGGACTAGCGGGATTAGATACGCAGTATTTT. This yields the protein CASSMGLAGLDTQYF. The entire variable domain, with the stretches around the CDR3 drawn from the reference TRBV7-3 and TRBJ2-3 proteins, is GAGVSQTPSNKVTEKGKYVELRCDPISGHTALYWYRQSLGQGPEFLIYFQGTGAADDSGLPNDRFFAVRPEGSVSTLKIQRTERGDSAVYLCASSMGLAGLDTQYFGPGTRLTVL.